This is a list of T cell receptor beta chains from one sample in a study of cytomegalovirus exposure and HLA in healthy donors. TCRdb's copy holds only in-frame clones and misses some; the assay was immunoSEQ multiplex PCR. This table holds roughly 140,000 clones, roughly 80% found once. What was sequenced was PBMCs. The receptors were sampled from a male donor in good health and CMV-seronegative. The CDR3 runs from the conserved cysteine through the conserved F or W. D genes are given only for firm matches. Part of the rows lack a size; the others show once, few, many or a class for expanded clones.

abundance | j_gene | d_gene | v_gene | CDR3aa | CDR3nt
- | TRBJ2-1 | - | TRBV28 | CASSLGQISYNEQFF | TGTGCCAGCAGTTTAGGCCAGATCTCGTACAATGAGCAGTTCTTC
once | TRBJ1-6 | - | TRBV30 | CAWSGRTVNSPLHF | TGTGCCTGGAGCGGACGGACAGTTAATTCACCCCTCCACTTT
once | TRBJ2-2 | - | TRBV7-9 | CASSVYRDPNTGELFF | TGTGCCAGCAGCGTGTACAGGGATCCGAACACCGGGGAGCTGTTTTTT
- | TRBJ2-1 | - | TRBV4-2 | CASSQEQGSYNEQFF | TGTGCCAGCAGCCAAGAACAGGGCTCCTACAATGAGCAGTTCTTC
- | TRBJ2-5 | TRBD1 | TRBV6-1 | CASSEGDRGVETQYF | TGTGCCAGCAGTGAAGGGGACAGGGGGGTTGAGACCCAGTACTTC
- | TRBJ2-1 | TRBD2 | TRBV9 | CASSPRGAYNEQFF | TGTGCCAGCAGCCCCCGGGGGGCCTACAATGAGCAGTTCTTC
- | TRBJ1-1 | TRBD1 | TRBV7-9 | CASSPTGQGALNTEAFF | TGTGCCAGCAGCCCAACGGGACAGGGGGCCTTGAACACTGAAGCTTTCTTT
- | TRBJ2-2 | TRBD2 | TRBV27 | CASSGLAGDANTGELFF | TGTGCCAGCTCAGGACTAGCGGGAGATGCGAACACCGGGGAGCTGTTTTTT
- | TRBJ1-2 | - | TRBV28 | CATRAAVYGYTF | TGTGCCACCCGTGCGGCAGTCTATGGCTACACCTTC
few | TRBJ1-2 | - | TRBV6-5 | CASSYTSQGKGYTF | TGTGCCAGCAGTTACACCAGTCAGGGAAAGGGCTACACCTTC
- | TRBJ2-3 | - | TRBV6-6 | CASSYSEVLRVDTQYF | TGTGCCAGCAGTTACTCAGAAGTGCTTCGAGTAGATACGCAGTATTTT
- | TRBJ1-1 | - | TRBV19 | CASSIAGMDTEAFF | TGTGCCAGTAGTATTGCAGGGATGGACACTGAAGCTTTCTTT
few | TRBJ2-1 | TRBD2 | TRBV6-4 | CASSDSAGHNEQFF | TGTGCCAGCAGTGACTCAGCGGGACACAATGAGCAGTTCTTC
- | TRBJ2-7 | TRBD2 | TRBV27 | CASSLSGGISYEQYF | TGTGCCAGCAGCCTTAGCGGGGGAATCTCCTACGAGCAGTACTTC
- | TRBJ2-1 | - | TRBV9 | CASSVVKRSYNEQFF | TGTGCCAGCAGCGTAGTTAAGCGCTCCTACAATGAGCAGTTCTTC
- | TRBJ1-1 | TRBD1 | TRBV6-1 | CASSKGQGGTEAFF | TGTGCCAGCAGTAAAGGACAGGGTGGCACTGAAGCTTTCTTT
- | TRBJ1-1 | - | TRBV4-3 | CASSHLFNTEAFF | TGCGCCAGCAGCCATCTTTTCAACACTGAAGCTTTCTTT
- | TRBJ2-3 | TRBD2 | TRBV7-9 | CASSLRLAGVSDTQYF | TGTGCCAGCAGCTTAAGGCTAGCGGGAGTGTCAGATACGCAGTATTTT
once | TRBJ1-1 | - | TRBV27 | CASSFGRVLGEAFF | TGTGCCAGCAGCTTCGGCAGGGTTTTGGGTGAAGCTTTCTTT
- | TRBJ1-2 | - | TRBV21-1 | CASSIHSEGNYGYTF | TGTGCCAGCAGCATTCATTCAGAGGGAAACTATGGCTACACCTTC
- | TRBJ2-7 | TRBD2 | TRBV5-1 | CASSQDPGGYEQYF | TGCGCCAGCAGCCAGGACCCGGGGGGCTACGAGCAGTACTTC
few | TRBJ2-7 | - | TRBV14 | CASALAGSYEQYF | TGTGCCAGCGCACTAGCCGGCTCCTACGAGCAGTACTTC
- | TRBJ1-2 | - | TRBV25-1 | CASSPSYYGYTF | TGTGCCAGCAGTCCCAGTTACTATGGCTACACCTTC
- | TRBJ2-7 | - | TRBV5-4 | CASSLSGNYEQYF | TGTGCCAGCAGCTTGTCAGGGAACTACGAGCAGTACTTC
- | TRBJ1-2 | TRBD1 | TRBV19 | CASSTTDRGAYGYTF | TGTGCCAGTAGTACCACGGACAGGGGCGCGTATGGCTACACCTTC
- | TRBJ2-1 | TRBD1 | TRBV7-9 | CASSLEATGVNEQFF | TGTGCCAGCAGCTTAGAAGCGACAGGGGTCAATGAGCAGTTCTTC
- | TRBJ2-1 | TRBD2 | TRBV2 | CASMGLAGVLDNEQFF | TGTGCCAGCATGGGACTAGCGGGAGTTCTGGACAATGAGCAGTTCTTC
- | TRBJ1-1 | TRBD1 | TRBV6-1 | CASSESQGARTEAFF | TGTGCCAGCAGTGAGAGTCAGGGGGCGCGAACTGAAGCTTTCTTT
- | TRBJ2-3 | - | TRBV4-1 | CASSQASGRDTQYF | TGCGCCAGCAGCCAAGCTTCGGGTCGAGATACGCAGTATTTT
- | TRBJ2-1 | TRBD1 | TRBV27 | CASSFSGQGGFLGNEQFF | TGTGCCAGCAGTTTTTCCGGACAGGGCGGGTTTCTGGGCAATGAGCAGTTCTTC
- | TRBJ1-3 | TRBD1 | TRBV28 | CASSLPFGTASGNTIYF | TGTGCCAGCAGTCTCCCTTTTGGGACAGCCTCTGGAAACACCATATATTTT
- | TRBJ1-2 | - | TRBV9 | CASSANDRFHGYTF | TGTGCCAGCAGCGCCAATGACAGGTTCCATGGCTACACCTTC
once | TRBJ2-7 | - | TRBV5-1 | CASSLAGGLALQGQYF | TGCGCCAGCAGCTTGGCCGGGGGGCTGGCCCTTCAGGGACAGTACTTC
- | TRBJ2-5 | TRBD2 | TRBV11-1 | CASSLSERDPRYF | TGTGCCAGCAGCCTCAGCGAGCGGGACCCCCGGTACTTC
once | TRBJ1-5 | TRBD1 | TRBV19 | CASRTDRGGPSNQPQHF | TGTGCCAGTAGGACTGACAGGGGAGGACCTAGCAATCAGCCCCAGCATTTT
once | TRBJ2-7 | TRBD2 | TRBV6-6 | CASSPRDYSGEQYF | TGTGCCAGCAGTCCTAGGGACTACTCGGGGGAGCAGTACTTC
few | TRBJ2-7 | - | TRBV5-1 | CASSFSPVGGPDRYEQYF | TGCGCCAGCAGCTTCTCCCCTGTCGGGGGGCCGGATCGCTACGAGCAGTACTTC
once | TRBJ1-2 | - | TRBV7-9 | CSSSFGDSTYGYTF | TGTTCCAGCAGCTTTGGCGACAGTACCTATGGCTACACCTTC
- | TRBJ2-3 | - | TRBV9 | CASSVMRTTDTQYF | TGTGCCAGCAGCGTGATGAGAACCACAGATACGCAGTATTTT
- | TRBJ2-7 | - | TRBV6-5 | CASSSYGYEQYF | TGTGCCAGCAGTTCGTACGGTTACGAGCAGTACTTC
- | TRBJ2-5 | - | TRBV19 | CASSIRSETQYF | TGTGCCAGTAGTATCCGGTCGGAGACCCAGTACTTC
once | TRBJ2-7 | TRBD1 | TRBV18 | CASSGLDRGFLVQYF | TGTGCCAGCTCAGGTCTTGACAGGGGCTTCCTTGTCCAGTACTTC
- | TRBJ2-7 | - | TRBV5-5 | CASSLAFRGRAHEQYF | TGTGCCAGCAGCTTGGCCTTCAGGGGACGTGCCCACGAGCAGTACTTC
- | TRBJ1-1 | - | TRBV9 | CASSVVGEKGEAFF | TGTGCCAGCAGCGTAGTAGGGGAAAAGGGGGAAGCTTTCTTT
- | TRBJ2-7 | - | TRBV19 | CASSIEGLPPYEQYF | TGTGCCAGTAGTATAGAGGGACTCCCGCCCTACGAGCAGTACTTC
- | TRBJ2-5 | - | TRBV27 | CASSSSTGRPQETQYF | TGTGCCAGCAGTTCCAGTACGGGGAGGCCCCAAGAGACCCAGTACTTC
- | TRBJ2-1 | TRBD2 | TRBV2 | CASSGLRGRGEQFF | TGTGCCAGCAGTGGTCTGCGGGGGAGAGGTGAGCAGTTCTTC
- | TRBJ1-2 | TRBD1 | TRBV4-1 | CASSQTGTGLYGYTF | TGCGCCAGCAGCCAAACCGGGACAGGCCTTTATGGCTACACCTTC
- | TRBJ1-1 | - | TRBV7-9 | CASSLGAGTEAFF | TGTGCCAGCAGCTTAGGGGCAGGGACTGAAGCTTTCTTT
- | TRBJ1-1 | - | TRBV7-9 | CASSFTFRDTEAFF | TGTGCCAGCAGCTTCACCTTCAGGGACACTGAAGCTTTCTTT
- | TRBJ1-5 | TRBD1 | TRBV7-9 | CASSLGTGAVKNQPQHF | TGTGCCAGCAGCTTAGGGACAGGGGCCGTCAAGAATCAGCCCCAGCATTTT
- | TRBJ1-1 | TRBD1 | TRBV7-3 | CASSLGGQGSEAFF | TGTGCCAGCAGCTTAGGTGGACAGGGGTCTGAAGCTTTCTTT
- | TRBJ2-7 | - | TRBV9 | CASSPGVGGRANYEQYF | TGTGCCAGCAGCCCCGGGGTGGGGGGACGGGCGAACTACGAGCAGTACTTC